These 12 T cell receptor beta chains share one sample of origin, sequenced in a study of metastatic and nonmetastatic thyroid tumors. Patients were all untreated before their thyroid surgery. Through MiXCR, TCRdb re-clonotyped the PCR reads. The table has more than 40,000 clones, 25% to 30% seen once. Specimen: blood. These receptors were collected from a male donor with papillary thyroid cancer or a benign thyroid nodule (not recorded which). Some clones in this sample may be carry-over from other donors' samples.

This clone was seen many times. The chain recombines TRBV6-2 or TRBV6-3 with TRBJ2-5; a possible D gene is TRBD1 (6 bases). Trimming shortened V by 6 bases and J by 5 bases, and 13 bases separated the two germline ends. The CDR3 contains 13 residues. Germline CDR1 reads MNHEY; CDR2 reads SVGEGT. The CDR3 bases are TGTGCCAGCAGGCGTACAGGGCCCGAGACCCAGTACTTC. Its translation is CASRRTGPETQYF.

The V gene is TRBV20-1, the J gene TRBJ2-1; D remains unclear. CDR1 and CDR2 from the germline V gene are DFQATT and SNEGSKA (reference sequence). This CDR3 region has 14 residues. This chain's CDR3 is CTAYGRRRHNEQFF. In nucleotides, the CDR3 is TGCACTGCATACGGACGCCGGCGGCACAATGAGCAGTTCTTC.

The V and J genes are TRBV19 and TRBJ1-5; 7 bases match TRBD1. The ends lost 6 bases at V and 10 bases at J; junction bases unmatched: 18. The CDR3 consists of 16 residues. Germline V gives CDR1 LNHDA, CDR2 SQIVND (reference sequence). CDR3: CASSSSTGKTISPQHF. The CDR3 region has the DNA TGTGCCAGTAGCTCTTCGACAGGGAAAACAATCAGCCCCCAGCATTTT.

This clone showed up many times. Given a much more abundant clone one base away, this may be a read error. This CDR3 fails to terminate in the conserved phenylalanine or tryptophan, so it likely reflects a read error. The chain combines TRBV6-1 with TRBJ1-5; D not certain. The CDR3 sequence is 16 residues long. Germline CDR1 and CDR2: MNHNS and SASEGT. The V end lost 7 bases, the J end lost 9 bases, and 25 bases lay between the germline ends. The CDR3 DNA reads TGTGCCAGCATTGAGGGTGGTGCTCGGGTTGATTTGCCCCAGCATTCT. The encoded protein is CASIEGGARVDLPQHS.

Many counts were recorded for this clone. This may come from a read error, since a much larger clone is one base off. The V call is TRBV6-4, the J call TRBJ2-1; 9 bases map to TRBD2. Germline loops: CDR1 MRHNA, CDR2 SNTAGT. V lost 2 bases to trimming and J lost 6 bases; unmatched junction nucleotides: 5. This CDR3 comprises 15 residues. CDR3 nucleotides: TGTGCCAGCAGTGACGGCGGGGGGGAATCCAATGAGCAGTTCTTC. Translating it yields CASSDGGGESNEQFF.

V gene TRBV6-1 combines with J gene TRBJ2-7, with D unresolved. With 8 bases removed from V and 3 bases from J, the gap between germline ends came to 20 bases. CDR1 MNHNS and CDR2 SASEGT come from the germline V gene. This CDR3 spans 15 amino acids. This chain's CDR3 is CASGLGIQWGYEQYF. The CDR3 nucleotides are TGTGCCAGCGGCCTGGGTATTCAGTGGGGCTACGAGCAGTACTTC.

This clone was recorded many times. This may come from a read error, since a much larger clone is one base off. V usage is TRBV12-3 or TRBV12-4 and J usage is TRBJ1-4; TRBD1 is a possible D gene (6 bases). The length of the CDR3 is 13 residues. The germline V and J ends were trimmed by 9 bases and 7 bases, with 15 bases remaining between them. The CDR3 DNA reads as TGTGCCAGTAAGGGGGACCCTGGTGAAAAACTGTTTTTT. Translation: CASKGDPGEKLFF.

This clone has just a few counts. The CDR3 DNA reads as TGTGCCAGCGGGGATTCCGAGCAGTACTTC. Its translation: CASGDSEQYF. V usage is TRBV2 and J usage is TRBJ2-7; D unresolved. The CDR3 is 10 residues long. Trimming cost V 8 bases and J 6 bases, with 8 bases left between them. Germline CDR1 SNHLY, CDR2 FYNNEI.

The chain links TRBV4-1 to TRBJ2-5; no definite D call. This CDR3 has 14 residues. Per germline, CDR1 MGHRA and CDR2 YSYEKL. V was trimmed by 5 bases and J by 5 bases, leaving 15 bases between them. CDR3 protein: CASSSRRSRETQYF. The CDR3 DNA is TGCGCCAGCAGCTCAAGAAGGTCGAGGGAGACCCAGTACTTC.

This clone has only a few counts. CDR3 sequence (DNA): TGTGCCAGCAGTTCGGGACCGTATAATTCACCCCTCCACTTT. It translates to CASSSGPYNSPLHF. The V call is TRBV6-5, the J call TRBJ1-6; D possibly corresponds to TRBD1 (5 bases). Trimming took 4 bases from V and 4 from J, leaving 8 bases between them. Germline V gene data show CDR1 as MNHEY and CDR2 as SVGAGI. This CDR3 contains 14 residues.

CDR3 loop: CASSQDDRGIGYTF. In DNA form, the CDR3 reads TGTGCCAGCAGCCAAGATGACAGGGGCATTGGCTACACCTTC. The chain uses TRBV3-1 and TRBJ1-2; 8 bases align to TRBD1. This CDR3 is built from 14 residues. V dropped 0 bases and J dropped 7; count of bases not matched to a gene: 4. Germline lookup yields CDR1 LGHDT and CDR2 YNNKEL (reference sequence).

This clone was recorded a few times. The J gene is TRBJ1-2, the V gene TRBV15; D is unresolved. The germline V and J ends were trimmed by 2 bases and 5 bases, with 12 bases remaining between them. The CDR3 covers 14 residues. Germline V CDR1 and CDR2: LNHNV, YYDKDF (reference sequence). This CDR3 reads CATSRYGAKYGYTF. The CDR3, as DNA: TGTGCCACCAGCAGATACGGCGCGAAATATGGCTACACCTTC.